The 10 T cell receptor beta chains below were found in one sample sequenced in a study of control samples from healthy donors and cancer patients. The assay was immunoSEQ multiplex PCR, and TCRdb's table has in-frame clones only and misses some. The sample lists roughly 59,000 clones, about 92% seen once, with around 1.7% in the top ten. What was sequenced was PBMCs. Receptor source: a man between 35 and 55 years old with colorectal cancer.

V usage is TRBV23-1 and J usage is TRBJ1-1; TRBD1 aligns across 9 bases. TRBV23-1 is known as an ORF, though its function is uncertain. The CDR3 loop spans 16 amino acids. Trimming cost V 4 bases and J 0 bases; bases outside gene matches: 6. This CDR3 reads CASSPRDRAMNTEAFF. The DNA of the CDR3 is TGCGCCAGCAGTCCCCGGGACAGGGCTATGAACACTGAAGCTTTCTTT.

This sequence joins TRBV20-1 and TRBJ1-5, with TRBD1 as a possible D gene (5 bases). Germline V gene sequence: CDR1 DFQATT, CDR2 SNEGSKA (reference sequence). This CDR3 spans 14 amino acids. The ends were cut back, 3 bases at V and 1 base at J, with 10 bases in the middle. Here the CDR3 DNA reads TGCAGTGCTAGTGCAGGGAGGAGCAATCAGCCCCAGCATTTT. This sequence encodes CSASAGRSNQPQHF.

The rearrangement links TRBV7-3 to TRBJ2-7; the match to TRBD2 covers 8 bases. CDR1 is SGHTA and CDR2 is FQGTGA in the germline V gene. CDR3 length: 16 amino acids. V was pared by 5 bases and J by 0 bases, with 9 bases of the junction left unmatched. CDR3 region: CASSEGVAGSSYEQYF. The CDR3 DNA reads TGTGCCAGCAGCGAAGGGGTAGCGGGGAGCTCCTACGAGCAGTACTTC. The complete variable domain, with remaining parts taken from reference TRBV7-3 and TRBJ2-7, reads GAGVSQTPSNKVTEKGKYVELRCDPISGHTALYWYRQSLGQGPEFLIYFQGTGAADDSGLPNDRFFAVRPEGSVSTLKIQRTERGDSAVYLCASSEGVAGSSYEQYFGPGTRLTVT.

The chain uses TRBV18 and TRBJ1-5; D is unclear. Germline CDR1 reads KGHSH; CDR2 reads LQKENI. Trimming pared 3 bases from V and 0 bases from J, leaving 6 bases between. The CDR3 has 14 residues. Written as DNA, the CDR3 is TGTGCCAGCTCACCGAACTATAGCAATCAGCCCCAGCATTTT. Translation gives CASSPNYSNQPQHF. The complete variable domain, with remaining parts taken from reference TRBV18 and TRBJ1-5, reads NAGVMQNPRHLVRRRGQEARLRCSPMKGHSHVYWYRQLPEEGLKFMVYLQKENIIDESGMPKERFSAEFPKEGPSILRIQQVVRGDSAAYFCASSPNYSNQPQHFGDGTRLSIL.

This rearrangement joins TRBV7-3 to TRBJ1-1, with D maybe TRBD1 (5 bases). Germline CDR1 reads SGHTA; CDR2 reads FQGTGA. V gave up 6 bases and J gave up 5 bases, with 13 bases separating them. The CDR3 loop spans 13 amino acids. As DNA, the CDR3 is TGTGCCAGCAGTGAACTCGGGGGGACTGAAGCTTTCTTT. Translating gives CASSELGGTEAFF.

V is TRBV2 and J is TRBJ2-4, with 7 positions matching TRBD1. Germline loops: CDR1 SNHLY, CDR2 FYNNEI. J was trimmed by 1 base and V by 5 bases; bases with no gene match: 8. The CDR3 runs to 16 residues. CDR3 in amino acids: CASSKEQGFAKNIQYF. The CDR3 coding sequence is TGTGCCAGCAGTAAGGAACAGGGGTTCGCCAAAAACATTCAGTACTTC.

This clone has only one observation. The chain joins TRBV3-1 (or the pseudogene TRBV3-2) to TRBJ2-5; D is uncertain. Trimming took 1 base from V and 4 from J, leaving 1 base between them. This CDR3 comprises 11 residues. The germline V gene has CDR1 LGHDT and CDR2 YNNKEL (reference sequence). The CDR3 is CASSQAETQYF. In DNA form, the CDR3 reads TGTGCCAGCAGCCAAGCAGAGACCCAGTACTTC.

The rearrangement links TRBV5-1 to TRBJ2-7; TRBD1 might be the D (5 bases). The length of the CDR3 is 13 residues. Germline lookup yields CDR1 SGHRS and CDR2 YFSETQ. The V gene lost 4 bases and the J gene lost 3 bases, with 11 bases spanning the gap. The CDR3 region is CASSVDSDYEQYF. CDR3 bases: TGCGCCAGCAGCGTTGACAGCGACTACGAGCAGTACTTC.

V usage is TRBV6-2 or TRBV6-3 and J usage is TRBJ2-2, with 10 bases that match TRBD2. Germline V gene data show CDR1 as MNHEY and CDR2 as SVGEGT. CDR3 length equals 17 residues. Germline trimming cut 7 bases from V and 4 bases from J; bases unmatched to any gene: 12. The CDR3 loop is CASNPERGGLGTGELFF. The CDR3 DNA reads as TGTGCCAGCAACCCGGAGCGGGGGGGCCTAGGCACCGGGGAGCTGTTTTTT.

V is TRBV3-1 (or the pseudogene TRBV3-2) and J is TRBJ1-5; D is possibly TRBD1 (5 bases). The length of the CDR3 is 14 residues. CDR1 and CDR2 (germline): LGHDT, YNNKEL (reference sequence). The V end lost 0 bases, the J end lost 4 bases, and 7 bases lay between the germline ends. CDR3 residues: CASSQDAGNQPQHF. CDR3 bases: TGTGCCAGCAGCCAAGATGCAGGGAATCAGCCCCAGCATTTT.